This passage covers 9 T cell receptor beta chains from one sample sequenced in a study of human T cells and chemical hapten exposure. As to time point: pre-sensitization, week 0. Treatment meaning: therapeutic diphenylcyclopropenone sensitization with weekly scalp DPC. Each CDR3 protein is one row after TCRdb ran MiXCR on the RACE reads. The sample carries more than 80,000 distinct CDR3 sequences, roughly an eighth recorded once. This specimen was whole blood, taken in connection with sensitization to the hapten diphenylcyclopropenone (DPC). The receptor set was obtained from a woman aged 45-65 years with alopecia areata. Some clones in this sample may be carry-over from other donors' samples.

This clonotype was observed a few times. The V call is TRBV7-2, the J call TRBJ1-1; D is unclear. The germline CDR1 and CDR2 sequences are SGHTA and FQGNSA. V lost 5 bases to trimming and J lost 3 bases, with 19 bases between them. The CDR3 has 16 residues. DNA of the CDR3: TGTGCCAGCAGCCCCCGAGGTACATTTCTCCACACTGAAGCTTTCTTT. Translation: CASSPRGTFLHTEAFF.

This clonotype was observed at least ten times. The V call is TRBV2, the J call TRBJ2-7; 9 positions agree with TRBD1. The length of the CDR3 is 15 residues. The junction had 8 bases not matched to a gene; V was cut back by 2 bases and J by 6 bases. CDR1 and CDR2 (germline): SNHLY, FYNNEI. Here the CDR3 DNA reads TGTGCCAGCAGTGAACGGGACAGGGAGGTCGGCGAGCAGTACTTC. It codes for CASSERDREVGEQYF.

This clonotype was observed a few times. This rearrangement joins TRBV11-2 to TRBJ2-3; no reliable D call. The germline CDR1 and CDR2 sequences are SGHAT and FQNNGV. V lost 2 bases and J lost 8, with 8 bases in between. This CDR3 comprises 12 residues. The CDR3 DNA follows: TGTGCCAGCAGCTTAAAGGCGGTTACGCAGTATTTT. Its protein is CASSLKAVTQYF.

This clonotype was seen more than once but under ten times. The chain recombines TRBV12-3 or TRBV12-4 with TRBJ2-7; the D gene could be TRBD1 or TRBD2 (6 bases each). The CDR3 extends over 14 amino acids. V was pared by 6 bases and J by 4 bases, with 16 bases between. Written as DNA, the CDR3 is TGTGCCAGCAGGCTAGGGGGGACCCGATACGAGCAGTACTTC. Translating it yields CASRLGGTRYEQYF.

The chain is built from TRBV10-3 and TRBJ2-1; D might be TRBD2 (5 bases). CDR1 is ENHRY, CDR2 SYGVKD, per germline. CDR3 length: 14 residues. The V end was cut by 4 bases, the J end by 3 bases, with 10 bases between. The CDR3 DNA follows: TGTGCCATCAGTGGAGGGCCCCTCTACAATGAGCAGTTCTTC. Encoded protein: CAISGGPLYNEQFF.

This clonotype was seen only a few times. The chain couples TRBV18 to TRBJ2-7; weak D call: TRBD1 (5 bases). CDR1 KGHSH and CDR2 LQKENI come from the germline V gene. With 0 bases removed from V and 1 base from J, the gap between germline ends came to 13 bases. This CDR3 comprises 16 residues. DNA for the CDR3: TGTGCCAGCTCACCACCGGGAAGGGGAATGTCCTACGAGCAGTACTTC. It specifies CASSPPGRGMSYEQYF.

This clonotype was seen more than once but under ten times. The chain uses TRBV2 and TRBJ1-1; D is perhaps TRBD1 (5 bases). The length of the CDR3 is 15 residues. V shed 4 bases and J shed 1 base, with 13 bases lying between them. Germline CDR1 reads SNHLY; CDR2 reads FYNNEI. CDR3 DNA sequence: TGTGCCAGCAGTGTTTCTGCGGGGCCGAACACTGAAGCTTTCTTT. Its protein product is CASSVSAGPNTEAFF.

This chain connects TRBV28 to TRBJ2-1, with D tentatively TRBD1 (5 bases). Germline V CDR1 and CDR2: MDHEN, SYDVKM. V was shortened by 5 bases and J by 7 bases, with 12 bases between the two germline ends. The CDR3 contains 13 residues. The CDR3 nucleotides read TGTGCCAGCAGTCATGGGGCAGTTAATGAGCAGTTCTTC. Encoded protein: CASSHGAVNEQFF.

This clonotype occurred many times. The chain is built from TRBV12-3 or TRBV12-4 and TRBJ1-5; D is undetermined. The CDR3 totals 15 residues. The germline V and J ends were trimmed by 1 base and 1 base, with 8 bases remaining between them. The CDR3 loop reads CASSLGDGSNQPQHF. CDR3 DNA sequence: TGTGCCAGCAGTTTAGGAGACGGGAGCAATCAGCCCCAGCATTTT.